These T cell receptor beta chains were read from a single sample in a study of patients and donors after allogeneic stem cell transplantation. TCRdb passed the RT-PCR reads through MiXCR, listing each CDR3 protein once. The data show about a million distinct CDR3 sequences, approximately 19% seen once. Sequences were obtained from blood, either unsorted or a sorted T cell fraction (not recorded which). Every receptor here comes from a human donor who was either an allogeneic HSCT recipient or a stem cell or donor lymphocyte infusion donor (not recorded which). It is not recorded whose cells these are; they may come from a transplant donor. Both conserved end residues are part of each CDR3. A D gene is named only where the DNA matches it firmly. Clone size is stated in some rows and not others, as once, few, many or a class when expanded.

j_gene	d_gene	abundance	v_gene	len	CDR3aa	CDR3nt
TRBJ2-3	TRBD1	few	TRBV18	18	CASSPNLQGWRITDTQYF	TGTGCCAGCTCACCAAATCTACAGGGGTGGCGAATCACAGATACGCAGTATTTT
TRBJ2-3	-	few	TRBV20-1	16	CSARGDAQGLTDTQYF	TGCAGTGCTAGAGGAGATGCCCAGGGACTTACAGATACGCAGTATTTT
TRBJ1-1	-	-	TRBV27	15	CASRSGVGRNTEAFF	TGTGCCAGCAGATCAGGGGTGGGAAGGAACACTGAAGCTTTCTTT
TRBJ1-1	-	-	TRBV2	14	CATSGGHLNTEAFF	TGTGCCACATCGGGCGGGCACCTGAACACTGAAGCTTTCTTT
TRBJ2-4	TRBD1	few	TRBV14	15	CASSRTQGAKNIQYF	TGTGCCAGCAGCCGAACACAGGGGGCCAAAAACATTCAGTACTTC
TRBJ1-5	-	-	TRBV20-1	11	CSARSDQPQHF	TGCAGTGCTAGGTCTGATCAGCCCCAGCATTTT
TRBJ1-2	-	few	TRBV30	13	CAWSERLFYGYTF	TGTGCCTGGAGCGAAAGGCTTTTCTATGGCTACACCTTC
TRBJ2-5	-	few	TRBV12-3/TRBV12-4	14	CASRQGRRQETQYF	TGTGCCAGCAGACAAGGACGTCGCCAAGAGACCCAGTACTTC
TRBJ1-6	-	few	TRBV12-3/TRBV12-4	12	CASRRYGSPLHF	TGTGCCAGCAGGCGCTACGGGTCACCCCTCCACTTT
TRBJ2-2	-	-	TRBV9	17	CASSAPGGVTGTGELFF	TGTGCCAGCAGCGCCCCCGGCGGGGTTACGGGCACCGGGGAGCTGTTTTTT
TRBJ2-1	TRBD2	-	TRBV12-3/TRBV12-4	17	CASSFKRLTSGYNEQFF	TGTGCCAGCAGCTTCAAAAGGTTGACTAGCGGATACAATGAGCAGTTCTTC